This passage covers 25 T cell receptor beta chains from one sample sequenced in a study of blood T cell repertoires in COVID-19. Assay used: immunoSEQ multiplex PCR; TCRdb lists only in-frame clones, some missing. Of 250,000 to 400,000 clones listed, 75% to 90% were seen once; the top ten hold less than 3.5%. Sequences were obtained from peripheral blood. The receptors come from a woman aged 30 to 39 with COVID-19, enrolled during active disease.

The chain has TRBV30 and TRBJ2-2; D is perhaps TRBD2 (5 bases). CDR3 length equals 13 residues. The V and J ends lost 3 bases and 7 bases respectively, with 12 bases between them. CDR1 GTSNPN and CDR2 SVGIG come from the germline V gene (reference sequence). CDR3: CAWRGGGGGELFF. CDR3 DNA: TGTGCCTGGAGGGGTGGAGGTGGCGGGGAGCTGTTTTTT.

The chain has TRBV5-1 and TRBJ2-3; no reliable D call. V was shortened by 0 bases and J by 1 base, with 6 bases between the two germline ends. Germline values: CDR1 SGHRS, CDR2 YFSETQ. The CDR3 sequence is 14 residues long. This CDR3 reads CASSLAIGTDTQYF. The CDR3 DNA sequence: TGCGCCAGCAGCTTGGCTATAGGCACAGATACGCAGTATTTT. The whole variable domain, filled in from reference TRBV5-1 and TRBJ2-3, reads KAGVTQTPRYLIKTRGQQVTLSCSPISGHRSVSWYQQTPGQGLQFLFEYFSETQRNKGNFPGRFSGRQFSNSRSEMNVSTLELGDSALYLCASSLAIGTDTQYFGPGTRLTVL.

The CDR3 loop reads CASSLVGGAPLNGGYTF. The CDR3 DNA follows: TGTGCCAGCAGCTTAGTAGGGGGCGCTCCCCTAAATGGTGGCTACACCTTC. V gene TRBV7-3 combines with J gene TRBJ1-2; 7 bases map to TRBD1. The CDR3 extends over 17 amino acids. Germline CDR1 reads SGHTA; CDR2 reads FQGTGA. V shed 2 bases, J shed 7 bases, and the junction held 16 bases outside the gene matches.

This clone was counted between two and nine times. The chain has TRBV29-1 and TRBJ1-2; TRBD1 matches at 7 bases. The ends lost 6 bases at V and 3 bases at J; junction bases unmatched: 7. There are 13 residues in the CDR3. Germline assignment: CDR1 SQVTM and CDR2 ANQGSEA. The CDR3 reads CSVLGQGDYGYTF. CDR3 nucleotide sequence: TGCAGCGTCTTAGGTCAGGGGGACTATGGCTACACCTTC.

The CDR3 sequence: CASSDSRQGPPYGYTF. Written as DNA, the CDR3 is TGTGCCAGCAGTGACTCGAGACAGGGTCCCCCCTATGGCTACACCTTC. The J gene is TRBJ1-2, the V gene TRBV6-4; 7 bases map to TRBD1. From germline, CDR1 is MRHNA and CDR2 SNTAGT. V trimming: 0 bases; J trimming: 4 bases; junction bases outside the gene matches: 8. The CDR3 is made up of 16 amino acids.

The chain employs TRBV5-1 and TRBJ1-1, with 7 bases matching TRBD1. CDR1 and CDR2 (germline): SGHRS, YFSETQ. There are 15 residues in the CDR3. Unmatched junction bases numbered 6, after V lost 3 bases and J lost 1 base. The CDR3 reads CASSWGQSPNTEAFF. CDR3 sequence (DNA): TGCGCCAGCAGCTGGGGACAGTCCCCGAACACTGAAGCTTTCTTT.

The chain links TRBV6-5 to TRBJ1-5; the D gene is possibly TRBD1 (5 bases). This CDR3 is 15 amino acids long. The germline V gene encodes CDR1 MNHEY and CDR2 SVGAGI. V shed 7 bases and J shed 7 bases, with 20 bases lying between them. The chain's CDR3 is CASIMEGEVGQPQHF. DNA of the CDR3: TGTGCCAGCATTATGGAAGGGGAGGTTGGCCAGCCCCAGCATTTT.

The chain uses TRBV3-1 (or the pseudogene TRBV3-2) and TRBJ2-1; 8 positions agree with TRBD2. CDR1 and CDR2 (germline): LGHDT, YNNKEL (reference sequence). The CDR3 is made up of 19 amino acids. With V trimmed by 1 base and J by 0 bases, 11 bases remained unmatched. The CDR3 is CASSQVVSVAGSSYNEQFF. The CDR3 DNA follows: TGTGCCAGCAGCCAAGTGGTTTCGGTAGCGGGGAGCTCCTACAATGAGCAGTTCTTC.

The gene calls are TRBV25-1 and TRBJ1-1, with D possibly being TRBD1 (6 bases). The CDR3 has 15 residues. V shed 2 bases and J shed 1 base, with 11 bases lying between them. The germline CDR1 and CDR2 sequences are MGHDK and SYGVNS. The CDR3 loop reads CASSELLQGNTEAFF. The CDR3 DNA sequence: TGTGCCAGCAGTGAACTCCTACAGGGGAACACTGAAGCTTTCTTT.

V and J are TRBV6-2 or TRBV6-3 and TRBJ1-1; D is perhaps TRBD1 (5 bases). Germline lookup yields CDR1 MNHEY and CDR2 SVGEGT. This CDR3 has 13 amino acids. Trimming removed 2 bases from V and 4 bases from J, with 8 bases in between. CDR3 coding DNA: TGTGCCAGCAGTTACGGGGCAGGCACTGAAGCTTTCTTT. It yields the protein CASSYGAGTEAFF.

The chain employs TRBV9 and TRBJ2-2; weak D call: TRBD1 (5 bases). V lost 1 base, J lost 5 bases, and 9 bases lay in between. From germline, CDR1 is SGDLS and CDR2 YYNGEE. CDR3 length: 14 residues. CDR3 nucleotide sequence: TGTGCCAGCAGCGTACAGGGCAGAACCGGGGAGCTGTTTTTT. Its protein is CASSVQGRTGELFF.

The gene calls are TRBV6-5 and TRBJ1-1, with 7 bases identical to TRBD1. J was trimmed by 4 bases and V by 5 bases; bases with no gene match: 10. Germline V gene sequence: CDR1 MNHEY, CDR2 SVGAGI. CDR3 size: 15 residues. CDR3 sequence (DNA): TGTGCCAGCAGTCCCCACGACAGGGACGGCACTGAAGCTTTCTTT. Protein sequence: CASSPHDRDGTEAFF.

The chain is built from TRBV11-2 and TRBJ2-1; 10 bases align to TRBD2. V was pared by 1 base and J by 7 bases, with 10 bases of the junction left unmatched. The germline gives CDR1 SGHAT, CDR2 FQNNGV. CDR3 length: 17 residues. This CDR3 reads CASSLVSFVSGRNEQFF. The CDR3 DNA reads TGTGCCAGCAGCTTAGTAAGTTTCGTTAGCGGGAGGAATGAGCAGTTCTTC.

This chain connects TRBV7-8 to TRBJ2-5; 7 nucleotides align to TRBD2. The germline CDR1 and CDR2 sequences are SGHVS and FQNEAQ. The CDR3 is 14 amino acids. V dropped 1 base and J dropped 5; count of bases not matched to a gene: 4. The CDR3 here is CASSLGAGWETQYF. In DNA form, the CDR3 reads TGTGCCAGCAGCTTAGGAGCGGGATGGGAGACCCAGTACTTC.

V gene TRBV28 combines with J gene TRBJ2-7; D is unresolved. Germline lookup yields CDR1 MDHEN and CDR2 SYDVKM. V dropped 4 bases and J dropped 7 bases, with 26 bases sitting between them. There are 17 residues in the CDR3. As DNA, the CDR3 is TGTGCCAGCAGTTCTCACTTCGATCCCCGAAAAGTGAAGGAGCAGTACTTC. Its protein product is CASSSHFDPRKVKEQYF.

The chain employs TRBV29-1 and TRBJ1-2; D gene ambiguous. The CDR3 extends over 13 amino acids. Trimming took off 0 bases at V and 4 bases at J, with 9 bases between the two ends. Germline V CDR1 and CDR2: SQVTM, ANQGSEA. CDR3 DNA: TGCAGCGTTGAAGACCCCAACAGCTATGGCTACACCTTC. The encoded protein is CSVEDPNSYGYTF.

This sequence joins TRBV5-1 and TRBJ2-3; no clear D. Trimming pared 6 bases from V and 0 bases from J, leaving 5 bases between. The CDR3 spans 12 residues. Germline loops: CDR1 SGHRS, CDR2 YFSETQ. The CDR3 protein is CASTTSTDTQYF. For the CDR3, the DNA is TGCGCCAGCACGACTAGCACAGATACGCAGTATTTT.

V usage is TRBV27 and J usage is TRBJ2-4, with D possibly TRBD1 on 6 matching bases. Germline V gene lookup returns CDR1 MNHEY and CDR2 SMNVEV (reference sequence). V dropped 4 bases and J dropped 7 bases, with 20 bases sitting between them. This CDR3 is built from 16 residues. The CDR3 loop reads CASSSWAGEVRNIQYF. The DNA of the CDR3 is TGTGCCAGCAGTTCTTGGGCAGGGGAAGTCAGGAACATTCAGTACTTC.

V usage is TRBV3-1 (or the pseudogene TRBV3-2) and J usage is TRBJ2-3; 13 positions agree with TRBD2. CDR3 length: 17 residues. Looked up from germline, CDR1 is LGHDT and CDR2 is YNNKEL (reference sequence). After removal of 5 bases from V and 3 bases from J, the junction contained 8 bases not matched to a gene. Here the CDR3 DNA reads TGTGCCAGCAGCTCGGGACTAGCGGGGCGTCGGACAGATACGCAGTATTTT. As protein: CASSSGLAGRRTDTQYF.

V and J are TRBV28 and TRBJ1-5, with TRBD1 as a possible D gene (5 bases). The CDR3 consists of 18 residues. The ends were cut back, 4 bases at V and 1 base at J, with 20 bases in the middle. Germline CDR1 reads MDHEN; CDR2 reads SYDVKM. The CDR3 loop reads CASSSPTSPRVSNQPQHF. The CDR3 bases are TGTGCCAGCAGTTCACCCACCAGCCCCAGGGTCAGCAATCAGCCCCAGCATTTT.

This sequence joins TRBV14 and TRBJ2-7; TRBD2 is a possible D gene (5 bases). This CDR3 has 15 amino acids. Trimming pared 6 bases from V and 3 bases from J, leaving 18 bases between. Per germline, CDR1 SGHDN and CDR2 FVKESK. As DNA, the CDR3 is TGTGCCAGCAGTCGCGGGTTTCGCGGGTTCTACGAGCAGTACTTC. Its protein product is CASSRGFRGFYEQYF.

The chain is built from TRBV27 and TRBJ2-2; D gene uncertain. The V end was cut by 3 bases, the J end by 0 bases, with 11 bases between. Germline V gene sequence: CDR1 MNHEY, CDR2 SMNVEV (reference sequence). The CDR3 covers 16 residues. CDR3 loop: CASSFGGAANTGELFF. The CDR3 DNA follows: TGTGCCAGCAGTTTTGGCGGAGCTGCGAACACCGGGGAGCTGTTTTTT.

The chain has TRBV29-1 and TRBJ2-5; TRBD2 aligns across 14 bases. V shed 6 bases and J 1 base; nucleotides not matched to a gene: 4. The CDR3 runs 15 residues. The germline V gene encodes CDR1 SQVTM and CDR2 ANQGSEA. The CDR3 nucleotides read TGCAGCGTCGGGACTAGCGGGAGCCCCCAAGAGACCCAGTACTTC. Its protein is CSVGTSGSPQETQYF.

This chain links TRBV6-5 with TRBJ2-2; tentatively, D is TRBD2 (6 bases). Germline values: CDR1 MNHEY, CDR2 SVGAGI. V lost 6 bases, J lost 6 bases, and 17 bases lay in between. CDR3 size: 15 residues. CDR3: CASRRGTYGAGELFF. The DNA of the CDR3 is TGTGCCAGCAGGCGCGGGACCTACGGCGCCGGGGAGCTGTTTTTT.

V usage is TRBV7-2 and J usage is TRBJ1-6; 7 nucleotides match TRBD1. Losses at the gene ends were 4 bases for V and 4 bases for J; bases not matched to a gene: 4. CDR1 and CDR2 (germline): SGHTA, FQGNSA. The length of the CDR3 is 15 residues. The CDR3, as DNA: TGTGCCAGCAGCTCGGGGACAGCTTATAATTCACCCCTCCACTTT. Its protein is CASSSGTAYNSPLHF.